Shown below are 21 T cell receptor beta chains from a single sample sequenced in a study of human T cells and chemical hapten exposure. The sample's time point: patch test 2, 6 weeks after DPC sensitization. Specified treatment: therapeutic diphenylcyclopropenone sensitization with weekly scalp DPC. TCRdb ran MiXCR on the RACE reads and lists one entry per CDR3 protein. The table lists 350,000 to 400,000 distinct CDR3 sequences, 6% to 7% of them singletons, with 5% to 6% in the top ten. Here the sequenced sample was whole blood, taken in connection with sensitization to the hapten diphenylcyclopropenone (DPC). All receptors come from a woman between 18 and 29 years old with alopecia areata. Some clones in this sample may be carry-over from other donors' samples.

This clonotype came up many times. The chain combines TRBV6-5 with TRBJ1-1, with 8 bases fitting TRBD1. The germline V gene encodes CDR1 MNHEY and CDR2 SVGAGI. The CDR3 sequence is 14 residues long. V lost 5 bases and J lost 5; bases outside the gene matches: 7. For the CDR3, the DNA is TGTGCCAGCAGTCCAGGACAGGGCCCGACTGAAGCTTTCTTT. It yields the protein CASSPGQGPTEAFF.

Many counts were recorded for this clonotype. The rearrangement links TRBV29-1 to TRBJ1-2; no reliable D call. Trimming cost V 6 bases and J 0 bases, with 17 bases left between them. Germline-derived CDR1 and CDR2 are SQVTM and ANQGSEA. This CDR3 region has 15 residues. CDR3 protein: CSVPDVRRANYGYTF. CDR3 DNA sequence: TGCAGCGTACCGGACGTTAGAAGAGCTAACTATGGCTACACCTTC.

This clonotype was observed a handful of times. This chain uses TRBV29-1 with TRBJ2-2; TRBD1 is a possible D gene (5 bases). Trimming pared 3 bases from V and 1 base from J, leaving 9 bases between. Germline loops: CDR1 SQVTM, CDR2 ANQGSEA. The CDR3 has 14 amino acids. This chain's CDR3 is CSVEYRLNTGELFF. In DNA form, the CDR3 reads TGCAGCGTTGAGTACAGGCTGAACACCGGGGAGCTGTTTTTT.

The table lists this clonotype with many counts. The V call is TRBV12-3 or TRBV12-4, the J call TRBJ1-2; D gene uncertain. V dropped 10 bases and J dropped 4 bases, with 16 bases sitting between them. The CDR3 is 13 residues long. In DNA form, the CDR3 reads TGTGCCACAGGAAACCGGGCCCCCTATGGCTACACCTTC. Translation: CATGNRAPYGYTF.

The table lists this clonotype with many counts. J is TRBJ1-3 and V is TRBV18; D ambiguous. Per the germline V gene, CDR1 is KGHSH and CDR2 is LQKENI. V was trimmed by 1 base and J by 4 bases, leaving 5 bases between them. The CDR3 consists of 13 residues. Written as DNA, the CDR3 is TGTGCCAGCTCACCACAGGTCGGAAACACCATATATTTT. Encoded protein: CASSPQVGNTIYF.

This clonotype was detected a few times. The CDR3 nucleotides read TGCGCCAGCAGCGCCAACGATCAAGACTACGAGCAGTACTTC. Translated, it gives CASSANDQDYEQYF. The rearrangement uses TRBV5-1 and TRBJ2-7; D gene uncertain. CDR3 length equals 14 residues. The V and J ends lost 4 bases and 3 bases respectively, with 14 bases between them. Germline assignment: CDR1 SGHRS and CDR2 YFSETQ.

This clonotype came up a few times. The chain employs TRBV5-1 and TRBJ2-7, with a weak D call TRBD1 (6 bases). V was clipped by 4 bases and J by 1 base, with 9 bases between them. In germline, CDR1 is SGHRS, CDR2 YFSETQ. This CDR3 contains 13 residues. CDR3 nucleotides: TGCGCCAGCAGCATAGGACAGTCCTACGAGCAGTACTTC. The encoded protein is CASSIGQSYEQYF. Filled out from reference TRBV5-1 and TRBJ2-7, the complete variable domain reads KAGVTQTPRYLIKTRGQQVTLSCSPISGHRSVSWYQQTPGQGLQFLFEYFSETQRNKGNFPGRFSGRQFSNSRSEMNVSTLELGDSALYLCASSIGQSYEQYFGPGTRLTVT.

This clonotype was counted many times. CDR3 loop: CASSRTPPRQGGYEQFF. DNA of the CDR3: TGTGCCAGCAGCCGTACCCCGCCTCGACAGGGCGGTTATGAGCAGTTCTTC. V is TRBV12-3 or TRBV12-4 and J is TRBJ2-1, with 7 bases matching TRBD1. This CDR3 comprises 17 residues. The V gene end was trimmed by 6 bases and the J gene end by 8 bases; junction bases not matched to a gene: 19.

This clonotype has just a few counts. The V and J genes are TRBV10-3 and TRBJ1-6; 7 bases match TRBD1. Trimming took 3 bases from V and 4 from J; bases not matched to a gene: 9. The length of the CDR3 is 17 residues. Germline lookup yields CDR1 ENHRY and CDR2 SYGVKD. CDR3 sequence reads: CAISDPRQGSYNSPLHF. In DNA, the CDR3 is TGTGCCATCAGTGATCCGAGACAGGGCTCGTATAATTCACCCCTCCACTTT.

Here the CDR3 DNA reads TGTGCCAGCAGTGACAGGACAGGGGACTATGGCTACACCTTC. This codes for CASSDRTGDYGYTF. The chain carries TRBV28 and TRBJ1-2; the match to TRBD1 covers 9 bases. This CDR3 contains 14 residues. Looked up from germline, CDR1 is MDHEN and CDR2 is SYDVKM. V was clipped by 5 bases and J by 3 bases; unmatched bases: 4.

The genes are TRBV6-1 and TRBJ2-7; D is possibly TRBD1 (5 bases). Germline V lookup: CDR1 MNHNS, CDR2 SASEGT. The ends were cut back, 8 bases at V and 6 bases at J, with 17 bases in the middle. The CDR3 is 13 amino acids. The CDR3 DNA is TGTGCCAGCGCAGGGTTTTCTCGCCGCGAGCAGTACTTC. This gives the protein CASAGFSRREQYF.

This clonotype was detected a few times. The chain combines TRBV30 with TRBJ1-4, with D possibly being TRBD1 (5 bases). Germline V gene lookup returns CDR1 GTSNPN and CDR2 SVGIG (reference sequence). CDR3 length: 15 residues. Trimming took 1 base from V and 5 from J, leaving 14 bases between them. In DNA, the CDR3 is TGTGCCTGGAGTGGCGCCGGGACGAACAATGAAAAACTGTTTTTT. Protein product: CAWSGAGTNNEKLFF.

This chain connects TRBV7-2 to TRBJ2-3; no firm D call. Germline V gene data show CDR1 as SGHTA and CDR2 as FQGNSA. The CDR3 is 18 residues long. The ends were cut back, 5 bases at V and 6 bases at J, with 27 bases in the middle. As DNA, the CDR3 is TGTGCCAGCAGCATCACCTCCTTAATTGGACGGAGCGAGGATACGCAGTATTTT. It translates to CASSITSLIGRSEDTQYF.

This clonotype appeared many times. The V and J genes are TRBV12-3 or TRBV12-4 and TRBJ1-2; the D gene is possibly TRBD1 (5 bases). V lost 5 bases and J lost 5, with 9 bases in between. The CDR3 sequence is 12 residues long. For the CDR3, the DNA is TGTGCCAGCAGTGCCCAGGGATATGGCTACACCTTC. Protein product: CASSAQGYGYTF.

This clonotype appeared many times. The DNA for the CDR3 is TGTGCCAGCACAACGGGGGACACGAGCTCCTACGAGCAGTACTTC. Protein product: CASTTGDTSSYEQYF. The chain joins TRBV6-5 to TRBJ2-7, with D tentatively TRBD1 or TRBD2 (6 bases each). The V end was cut by 7 bases, the J end by 0 bases, with 16 bases between. Germline V gives CDR1 MNHEY, CDR2 SVGAGI. This CDR3 region has 15 residues.

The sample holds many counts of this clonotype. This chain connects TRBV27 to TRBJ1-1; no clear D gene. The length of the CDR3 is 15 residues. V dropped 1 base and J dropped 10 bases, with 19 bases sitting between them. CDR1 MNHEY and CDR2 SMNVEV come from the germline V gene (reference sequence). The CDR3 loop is CASSLYAGARRGAFF. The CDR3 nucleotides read TGTGCCAGCAGTTTATATGCAGGAGCGAGGCGAGGAGCTTTCTTT.

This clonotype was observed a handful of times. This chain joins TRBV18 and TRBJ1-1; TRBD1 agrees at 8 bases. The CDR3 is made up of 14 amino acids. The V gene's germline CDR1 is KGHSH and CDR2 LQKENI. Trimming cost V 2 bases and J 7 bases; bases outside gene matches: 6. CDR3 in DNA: TGTGCCAGCTCACCAATGGACAGGGAGGGTGAAGCTTTCTTT. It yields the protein CASSPMDREGEAFF.

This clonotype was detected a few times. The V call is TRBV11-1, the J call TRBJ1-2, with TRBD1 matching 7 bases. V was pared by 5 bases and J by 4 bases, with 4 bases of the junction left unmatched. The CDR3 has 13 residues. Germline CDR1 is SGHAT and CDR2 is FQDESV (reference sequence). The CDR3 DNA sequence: TGTGCCAGCAGCGCCGGACAGGCCTATGGCTACACCTTC. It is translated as CASSAGQAYGYTF.

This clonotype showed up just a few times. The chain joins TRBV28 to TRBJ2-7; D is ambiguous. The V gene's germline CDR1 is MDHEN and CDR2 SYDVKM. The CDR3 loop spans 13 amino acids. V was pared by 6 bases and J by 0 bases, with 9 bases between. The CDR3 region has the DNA TGTGCCAGCAGACGGGTTAGCTCCTACGAGCAGTACTTC. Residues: CASRRVSSYEQYF.

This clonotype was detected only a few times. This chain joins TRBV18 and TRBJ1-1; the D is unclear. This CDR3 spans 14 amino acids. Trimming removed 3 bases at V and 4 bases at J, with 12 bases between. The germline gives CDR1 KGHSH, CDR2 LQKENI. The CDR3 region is CASSPERPITEAFF. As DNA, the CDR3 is TGTGCCAGCTCACCTGAAAGGCCCATCACTGAAGCTTTCTTT.

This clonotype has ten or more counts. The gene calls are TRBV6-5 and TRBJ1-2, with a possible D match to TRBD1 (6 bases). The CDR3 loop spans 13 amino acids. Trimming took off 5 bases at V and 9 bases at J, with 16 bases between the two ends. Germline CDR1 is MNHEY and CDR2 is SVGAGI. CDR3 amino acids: CASSNTGFGSYTF. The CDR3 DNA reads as TGTGCCAGCAGTAACACAGGGTTCGGCAGCTACACCTTC.